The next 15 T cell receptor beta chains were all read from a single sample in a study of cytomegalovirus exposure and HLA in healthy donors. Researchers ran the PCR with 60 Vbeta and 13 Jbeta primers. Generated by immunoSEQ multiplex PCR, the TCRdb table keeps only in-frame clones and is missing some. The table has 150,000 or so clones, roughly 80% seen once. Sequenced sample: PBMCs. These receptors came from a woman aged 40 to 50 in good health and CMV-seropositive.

Here the CDR3 reads CASSVTGNQPQHF. In DNA form, the CDR3 reads TGCGCCAGCAGCGTGACAGGGAATCAGCCCCAGCATTTT. This chain joins TRBV5-1 and TRBJ1-5; 7 bases fit TRBD1. The CDR3 extends over 13 amino acids. The J segment lost 4 bases and the V segment lost 4 bases, leaving 2 bases of the junction unmatched. Germline V gene data show CDR1 as SGHRS and CDR2 as YFSETQ.

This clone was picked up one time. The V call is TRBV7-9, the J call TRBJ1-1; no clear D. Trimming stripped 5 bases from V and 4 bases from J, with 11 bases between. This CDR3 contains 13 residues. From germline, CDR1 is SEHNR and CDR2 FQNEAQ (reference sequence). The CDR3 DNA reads TGTGCCAGCAGCCATGAGGTTGGCACTGAAGCTTTCTTT. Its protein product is CASSHEVGTEAFF.

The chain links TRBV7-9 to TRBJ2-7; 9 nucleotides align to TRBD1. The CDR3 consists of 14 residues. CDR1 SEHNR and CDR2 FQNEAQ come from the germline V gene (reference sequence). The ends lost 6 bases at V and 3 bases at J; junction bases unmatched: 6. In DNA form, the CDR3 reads TGTGCCAGCAGTCGACAGGGGGTGCTCTACGAGCAGTACTTC. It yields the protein CASSRQGVLYEQYF.

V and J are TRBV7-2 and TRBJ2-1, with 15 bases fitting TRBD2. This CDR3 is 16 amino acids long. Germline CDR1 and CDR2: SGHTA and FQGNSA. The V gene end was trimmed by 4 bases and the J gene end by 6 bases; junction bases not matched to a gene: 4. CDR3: CASSSWGLAGGNEQFF. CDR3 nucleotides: TGTGCCAGCAGCTCGTGGGGACTAGCGGGGGGCAATGAGCAGTTCTTC.

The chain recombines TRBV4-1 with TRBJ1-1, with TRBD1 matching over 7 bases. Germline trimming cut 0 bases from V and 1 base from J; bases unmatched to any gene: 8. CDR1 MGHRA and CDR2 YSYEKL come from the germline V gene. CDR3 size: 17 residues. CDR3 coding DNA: TGCGCCAGCAGCCAAGATTCTTCGGGACAGACGAACACTGAAGCTTTCTTT. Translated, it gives CASSQDSSGQTNTEAFF.

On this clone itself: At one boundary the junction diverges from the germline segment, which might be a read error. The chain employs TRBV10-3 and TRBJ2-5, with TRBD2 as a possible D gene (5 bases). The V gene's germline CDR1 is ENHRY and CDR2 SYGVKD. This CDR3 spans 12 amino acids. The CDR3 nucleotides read TGTGCCATCAGCTCGCTGAGGGAGACCCAGCACTTC. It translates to CAISSLRETQHF.

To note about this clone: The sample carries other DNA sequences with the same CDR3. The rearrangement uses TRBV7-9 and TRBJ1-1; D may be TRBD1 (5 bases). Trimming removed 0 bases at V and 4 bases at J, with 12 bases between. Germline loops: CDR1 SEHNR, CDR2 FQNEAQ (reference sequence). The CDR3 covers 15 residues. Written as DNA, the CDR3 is TGTGCCAGCAGCTTAGCGGGGCCGACGGCCACTGAAGCTTTCTTT. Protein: CASSLAGPTATEAFF.

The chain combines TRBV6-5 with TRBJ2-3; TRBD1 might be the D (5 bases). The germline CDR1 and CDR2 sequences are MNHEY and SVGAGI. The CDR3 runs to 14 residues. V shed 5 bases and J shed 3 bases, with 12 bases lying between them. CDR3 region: CASSRTHYTDTQYF. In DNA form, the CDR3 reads TGTGCCAGCAGTCGGACACACTATACAGATACGCAGTATTTT.

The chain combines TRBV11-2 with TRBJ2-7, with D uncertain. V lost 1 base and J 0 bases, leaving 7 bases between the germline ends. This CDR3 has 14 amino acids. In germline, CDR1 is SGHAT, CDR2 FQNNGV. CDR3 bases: TGTGCCAGCAGCTTAGCTCCTAGCTCCTACGAGCAGTACTTC. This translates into CASSLAPSSYEQYF.

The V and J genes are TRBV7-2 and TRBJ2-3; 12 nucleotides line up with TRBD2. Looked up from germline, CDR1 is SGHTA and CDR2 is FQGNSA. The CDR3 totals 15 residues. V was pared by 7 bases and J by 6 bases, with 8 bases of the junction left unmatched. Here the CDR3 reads CASKLAGGNYDTQYF. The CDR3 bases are TGTGCCAGCAAACTAGCGGGGGGTAATTATGATACGCAGTATTTT.

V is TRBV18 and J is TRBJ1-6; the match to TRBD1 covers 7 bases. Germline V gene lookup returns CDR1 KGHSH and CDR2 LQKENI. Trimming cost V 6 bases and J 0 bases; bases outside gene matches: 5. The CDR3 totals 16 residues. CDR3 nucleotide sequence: TGTGCCAGCTCGGGTTGGGACAGCTCCTATAATTCACCCCTCCACTTT. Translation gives CASSGWDSSYNSPLHF.

The CDR3 nucleotides read TGTGCCAGCAGCTGGGGGGTCTATGGCTACACCTTC. This gives the protein CASSWGVYGYTF. The chain combines TRBV5-6 with TRBJ1-2, with D possibly matching TRBD1 (5 bases). V lost 3 bases and J lost 4, with 7 bases in between. The CDR3 has 12 residues. Germline V gene sequence: CDR1 SGHDT, CDR2 YYEEEE.

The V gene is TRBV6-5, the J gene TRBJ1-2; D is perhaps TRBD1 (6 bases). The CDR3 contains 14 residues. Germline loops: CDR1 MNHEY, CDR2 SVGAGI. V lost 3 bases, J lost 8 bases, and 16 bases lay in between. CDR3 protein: CASSYRRGPGGYTF. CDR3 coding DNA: TGTGCCAGCAGTTATCGCAGGGGTCCGGGAGGCTACACCTTC.

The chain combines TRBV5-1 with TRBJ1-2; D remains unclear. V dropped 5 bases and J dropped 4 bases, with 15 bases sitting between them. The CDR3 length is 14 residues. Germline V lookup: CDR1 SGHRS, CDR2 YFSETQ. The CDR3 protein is CASSPGLGGYGYTF. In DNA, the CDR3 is TGCGCCAGCAGTCCCGGCCTGGGAGGCTATGGCTACACCTTC.

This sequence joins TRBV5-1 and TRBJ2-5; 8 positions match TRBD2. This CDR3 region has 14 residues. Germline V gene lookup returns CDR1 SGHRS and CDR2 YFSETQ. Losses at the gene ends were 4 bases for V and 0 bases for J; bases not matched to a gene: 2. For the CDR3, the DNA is TGCGCCAGCAGCCTACTAGCGGACCAAGAGACCCAGTACTTC. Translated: CASSLLADQETQYF.